This T cell receptor (beta chain) was sequenced for a study of CD8 T cells in ankylosing spondylitis. TCRdb re-derived calls from the 5' RACE reads in MiXCR, one entry per CDR3 protein. The sample has 500,000 to 650,000 distinct CDR3 sequences, over 4% seen once. Whole-study results and caveats: Disease-linked clones had a CD8+ phenotype and relatively low frequency in peripheral blood. Among TCR beta sequences, a motif of 7 to 9 highly homologous variants appeared characteristic of ankylosing spondylitis blood.

Ten or more counts support this clonotype. Its target is unknown. The sequence came from a male donor with ankylosing spondylitis. Sequenced material: blood, either unsorted or a sorted T cell fraction (not recorded which).

CDR3 region: CASSTHRALNTEAFF. DNA of the CDR3: TGTGCCAGCAGTACGCACAGGGCCCTGAACACTGAAGCTTTCTTT. The chain combines TRBV6-2 or TRBV6-3 with TRBJ1-1; tentative D call: TRBD1 (6 bases). In germline, CDR1 is MNHEY, CDR2 SVGEGT. Trimming removed 5 bases at V and 0 bases at J, with 13 bases between. The CDR3 covers 15 residues.